What follows describes a single T cell receptor (beta chain). What it binds is not known. PBMCs, the starting material, were the source of sorted CD4+ and CD8+ T cells. The data originate from a study of CD8+ T cells in alopecia areata. Findings and limits, study-wide: Normal scalp had lower clonality than lesional scalp, with alopecia totalis/universalis lesions showing this most strongly. Scalp samples also yield sequences from resident alphabeta T cells of normal skin. Patients shared TCRs less clearly than mice did, possibly owing to HLA.

Trimming removed 4 bases at V and 4 bases at J, with 22 bases between. The germline CDR1 and CDR2 sequences are GTSNPN and SVGIG (reference sequence). The CDR3 consists of 16 residues. Sequencing relied on a cDNA template that was reverse transcribed from extracted RNA. The assay was immunoSEQ multiplex PCR, and TCRdb's table has in-frame clones only and misses some. The sample yields roughly 200,000 clones, around three fifths seen once. This chain joins TRBV30 and TRBJ1-2; TRBD1 might be the D (6 bases). This clonotype originated in a human donor in good health. Sequencing used CD8+ T cells sorted from blood. The CDR3 nucleotides are TGTGCCTGGATCCGGACAGAGCGCTACCCCCTCTATGGCTACACCTTC. This gives the protein CAWIRTERYPLYGYTF. Full variable domain (outside the CDR3, taken from reference TRBV30 and TRBJ1-2): SQTIHQWPATLVQPVGSPLSLECTVEGTSNPNLYWYRQAAGRGLQLLFYSVGIGQISSEVPQNLSASRPQDRQFILSSKKLLLSDSGFYLCAWIRTERYPLYGYTFGSGTRLTVV.